Here is one T cell receptor (beta chain) with its context. Its specificity is not known. The read finishes 3 residues shy of the CDR3 end, and the germline J gene is used to complete it. CD4+CD25+CD127- Tregs, CD4+CD25- non-Tregs, CD4 and CD8 cells were sorted. The data stem from a study of Tregs in tolerant kidney transplant recipients. Study outcomes and limitations: Some patients' samples used different primers over time, so nucleotide sequences weren't comparable. Tregs expanded with activated donor B cells seemed most donor-specific.

CDR3 size: 15 residues. Trimming shortened V by 4 bases and J by 0 bases, and 13 bases separated the two germline ends. Assay used: immunoSEQ multiplex PCR; TCRdb lists only in-frame clones, some missing. The sample has 50,000 or so clones; the top ten hold about 0.83%. The chain is built from TRBV5-3 and TRBJ1-2, with D tentatively TRBD1 (5 bases). TRBV5-3 falls under the ORF class, with uncertain function. This TCR was recovered from a human donor who received a combined kidney and bone marrow transplant. The sequences come from CD4+ T cells from blood, collected before the transplant. The sequenced CDR3 bases are TGTGCCAGAAGCCCCCAGGGAACAACTAACTATGGC. Amino acid sequence: CARSPQGTTNYG. In full, the CDR3 reads CARSPQGTTNYGYTF.